The rows below give T cell receptor beta chains drawn from one sample of a study of CD8 T cells in ankylosing spondylitis. One entry per CDR3 protein results from TCRdb running MiXCR on the 5' RACE reads. The data show 750,000 to 850,000 distinct CDR3 sequences, roughly 10% seen once. Sequencing was carried out using blood, either unsorted or a sorted T cell fraction (not recorded which). These receptors all come from a male donor with ankylosing spondylitis. Each CDR3 is given with its conserved first and last residue. The D gene is left open where the match is weak. A clone size is listed for some rows: how often the clone was seen (once, few, many), or a class if it is expanded.

TRBJ2-7 | . | TRBV28 | . | TGTGCCAGCAGTGTGTTCAGGAGCGAGCAGTACTTC | CASSVFRSEQYF
TRBJ2-3 | . | TRBV20-1 | many | TGCAGTGCTAGCGGGAGCACAGATACGCAGTATTTT | CSASGSTDTQYF
TRBJ1-1 | TRBD1 | TRBV20-1 | many | TGCAGTGCCCCACGGGACAGATCGGACACTGAAGCTTTCTTT | CSAPRDRSDTEAFF
TRBJ2-2 | . | TRBV7-9 | . | TGTGCCAGCAGCTTAGACACACTGCGGAACACCGGGGAGCTGTTTTTT | CASSLDTLRNTGELFF
TRBJ2-3 | TRBD2 | TRBV7-2 | many | TGTGCCAGCAGCGTAGACCGGGGGGACACAGATACGCAGTATTTT | CASSVDRGDTDTQYF
TRBJ2-1 | TRBD2 | TRBV2 | . | TGTGCCAGCAGAGATAGCGGGAGGGGCAATGAGCAGTTCTTC | CASRDSGRGNEQFF
TRBJ1-2 | . | TRBV25-1 | . | TGTGCCAGCAGTGAATATACGGGGATCGGTGGCTACACCTTC | CASSEYTGIGGYTF
TRBJ1-1 | . | TRBV5-6 | few | TGTGCCAGCAGCCGGGTGCGGGCCAACCTCCTGAACACTGAAGCTTTCTTT | CASSRVRANLLNTEAFF
TRBJ2-4 | TRBD2 | TRBV20-1 | few | TGCAGCAGACTAGCGGCCGCCAAAAACATTCAGTACTTC | CSRLAAAKNIQYF
TRBJ2-1 | . | TRBV12-5 | few | TGTGCTAGTGGTTTCAACCCAGGAGGTCTCTCCTACAATGAGCAGTTCTTC | CASGFNPGGLSYNEQFF
TRBJ1-1 | . | TRBV5-1 | many | TGCGCCAGCAGCTTGGAGTCCCAGAACACTGAAGCTTTCTTT | CASSLESQNTEAFF
TRBJ2-7 | . | TRBV10-3 | few | TGTGCCATCAGTGCAGGGAACGGCTACGAGCAGTACTTC | CAISAGNGYEQYF
TRBJ1-4 | . | TRBV20-1 | . | TGCAGTGCTAGTCTAAGGGAGGGGAATGAAAAACTGTTTTTT | CSASLREGNEKLFF
TRBJ2-5 | . | TRBV25-1 | . | TGTGCCAGCAGGAGTGCGTACCAAGAGACCCAGTACTTC | CASRSAYQETQYF
TRBJ2-7 | TRBD1 | TRBV20-1 | many | TGCAGTGCTGGTGCTGGGACAGGGGCCTACGAGCAGTACTTC | CSAGAGTGAYEQYF
TRBJ1-1 | TRBD1 | TRBV15 | few | TGTGCCACCGGGACAGGGAGAATGACTGAAGCTTTCTTT | CATGTGRMTEAFF
TRBJ1-1 | . | TRBV6-5 | . | TGTGCCAGCAGTTACACAGGGAGGACCACTGAAGCTTTCTTT | CASSYTGRTTEAFF
TRBJ1-4 | TRBD1 | TRBV7-2 | . | TGTGCCAGCAGCTCCGGAGGGGGCTTTAGCTATGAAAAACTGTTTTTT | CASSSGGGFSYEKLFF
TRBJ1-5 | . | TRBV20-1 | few | TGCAGTGCTAGAGTAGGGAGGGAGTTACAGCCCCAGCATTTT | CSARVGRELQPQHF
TRBJ2-1 | . | TRBV5-1 | many | TGCGCCAGCAGCTTGTTGGGACGGTACAATGAGCAGTTCTTC | CASSLLGRYNEQFF
TRBJ1-4 | . | TRBV7-2 | many | TGTGCCAGCAGCTTAGTGGGAAATGAAAAACTGTTTTTT | CASSLVGNEKLFF
TRBJ2-2 | . | TRBV7-9 | few | TGTGCCAGCGGAACTCGAGGGACGAACACCGGGGAGCTGTTTTTT | CASGTRGTNTGELFF
TRBJ1-2 | . | TRBV12-3/TRBV12-4 | many | TGTGCCAGCAGTTTAGCGCCCCAGAATCGGGGCTACACCTTC | CASSLAPQNRGYTF
TRBJ2-5 | . | TRBV7-6 | . | TGTGCCAGCAGCGGGCGGGGGACCCAGTACTTC | CASSGRGTQYF
TRBJ2-1 | TRBD1 | TRBV29-1 | many | TGCAGCGCTGTGACAGGGGTCTGGGATGAGCAGTTCTTC | CSAVTGVWDEQFF
TRBJ2-2 | TRBD2 | TRBV5-1 | many | TGCGCCAGCAAAGCGGCTAGCGGGGGGAACACCGGGGAGCTGTTTTTT | CASKAASGGNTGELFF
TRBJ2-5 | . | TRBV29-1 | . | TGCAGCGTTCGTCGGGACGGAGCGGAGACCCAGTACTTC | CSVRRDGAETQYF
TRBJ2-4 | . | TRBV9 | . | TGTGCCAGCAGCGTAGATGTCAGAAACATTCAGTACTTC | CASSVDVRNIQYF
TRBJ1-3 | . | TRBV30 | few | TGTGCCCGGGACTATGGAAACACCATATATTTT | CARDYGNTIYF
TRBJ2-1 | . | TRBV7-2 | few | TGTGCCAGCAGCATACCGCAATGGGAGGGGGCCGTCAATGAGCAGTTCTTC | CASSIPQWEGAVNEQFF
TRBJ2-3 | TRBD2 | TRBV4-3 | few | TGCGCCAGCAGCCAAGATTGGGGCGGGGGGATTGGGGATACGCAGTATTTT | CASSQDWGGGIGDTQYF
TRBJ2-7 | . | TRBV20-1 | few | TGCAGTGCTAGAGGGAGCGAGCAGTACTTC | CSARGSEQYF
TRBJ1-2 | TRBD1 | TRBV4-3 | . | TGCGCCAGCAGCGCTACGACAGGGAACAGCGGCTACACCTTC | CASSATTGNSGYTF
TRBJ1-1 | . | TRBV6-2/TRBV6-3 | . | TGTGCCAGCAGAGGGACCAGGACTTTCTTT | CASRGTRTFF
TRBJ2-7 | TRBD1 | TRBV7-6 | once | TGTGCCAGCAGCGTCGGACAGGGGGTTACCTACGAGCAGTACTTC | CASSVGQGVTYEQYF
TRBJ2-1 | . | TRBV10-3 | . | TGTGCCAACAGTGAGGTTCTTACTGGGGTCGGTAATGAGCAGTTCTTC | CANSEVLTGVGNEQFF
TRBJ1-6 | . | TRBV5-5 | . | TGTGCCAGCAGCTTGGAACAATTTGATTCACCCCTCCACTTT | CASSLEQFDSPLHF
TRBJ1-2 | . | TRBV20-1 | many | TGCAGTGTCCCCCGCGGGGAAGGCTACACCTTC | CSVPRGEGYTF
TRBJ2-7 | TRBD2 | TRBV4-2 | . | TGTGCCAGCAGCCTTGTTACTAGCGCTTCCTACGAGCAGTACTTC | CASSLVTSASYEQYF
TRBJ2-7 | TRBD1 | TRBV29-1 | many | TGCAGCGTTGGAGGGACAGGTCGAAGGGGCTACGAGCAGTACTTC | CSVGGTGRRGYEQYF
TRBJ1-6 | . | TRBV4-2 | . | TGTGCCAGCAGCCAAGTGGGGGGGGCGCAGTCACCCCTCCACTTT | CASSQVGGAQSPLHF
TRBJ1-2 | TRBD1 | TRBV5-1 | few | TGCGCCAGCAGCTGGAACCCACAGGGGGAGGATGGCTACACCTTC | CASSWNPQGEDGYTF
TRBJ2-1 | TRBD1 | TRBV5-1 | few | TGCGCCAGCAGAGGGGACAGGGGCTCCTGGGGTGAGCAGTTCTTC | CASRGDRGSWGEQFF
TRBJ1-5 | . | TRBV12-3/TRBV12-4 | many | TGTGCCAGCAGTAAGGCGGCAGGAGTTCAGCCCCAGCATTTT | CASSKAAGVQPQHF
TRBJ1-1 | . | TRBV6-2/TRBV6-3 | few | TGTGCCAGCTGGCCGGGGGTCACTGAAGCTTTCTTT | CASWPGVTEAFF
TRBJ2-3 | TRBD1 | TRBV4-3 | . | TGCGCCAGCAGCCGATTGTCTGACAGGGGAGATACGCAGTATTTT | CASSRLSDRGDTQYF
TRBJ1-3 | . | TRBV20-1 | . | TGCAGTGCTAGGAGGCCTCAAGGGGTAGGAAACACCATATATTTT | CSARRPQGVGNTIYF
TRBJ2-4 | . | TRBV3-1 | . | TGTGCCAGCCGGACCCTTCGGAGTGGGGGGACCAAAAACATTCAGTACTTC | CASRTLRSGGTKNIQYF
TRBJ2-2 | . | TRBV10-1 | . | TGCGCCAGCAGTGAGTCAAGGGGAACCGGGGAGCTGTTTTTT | CASSESRGTGELFF
TRBJ2-7 | . | TRBV20-1 | many | TGCAGTGCCCAAACGGGGAGGAGCTCCTACGAGCAGTACTTC | CSAQTGRSSYEQYF
TRBJ2-3 | . | TRBV20-1 | few | TGCAGTGCCCAAACCAAAGATACGCAGTATTTT | CSAQTKDTQYF
TRBJ2-2 | . | TRBV5-1 | many | TGCGCCAGCACACCTAATAGGGGCTCGGACACCGGGGAGCTGTTTTTT | CASTPNRGSDTGELFF
TRBJ2-7 | . | TRBV20-1 | . | TGCAGTGCTAGTGATCCCTACGAGCAGTACTTC | CSASDPYEQYF
TRBJ2-5 | . | TRBV6-2/TRBV6-3 | . | TGTGCCAGCAGTTACCGGCTGGGGGAATGGGTGAGAGAGACCCAGTACTTC | CASSYRLGEWVRETQYF